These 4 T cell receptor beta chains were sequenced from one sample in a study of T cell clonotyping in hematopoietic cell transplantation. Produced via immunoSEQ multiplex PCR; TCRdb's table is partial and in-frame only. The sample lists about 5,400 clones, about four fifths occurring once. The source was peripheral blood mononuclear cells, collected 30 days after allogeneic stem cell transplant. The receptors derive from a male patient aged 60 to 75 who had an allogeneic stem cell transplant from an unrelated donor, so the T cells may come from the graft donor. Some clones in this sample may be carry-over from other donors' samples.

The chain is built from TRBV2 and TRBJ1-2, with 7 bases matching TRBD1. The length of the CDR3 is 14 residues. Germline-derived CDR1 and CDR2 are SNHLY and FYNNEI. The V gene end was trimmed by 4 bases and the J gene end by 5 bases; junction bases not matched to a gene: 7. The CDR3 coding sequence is TGTGCCAGCAGTGTAGTGTCAGGGGGTTATGGCTACACCTTC. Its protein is CASSVVSGGYGYTF.

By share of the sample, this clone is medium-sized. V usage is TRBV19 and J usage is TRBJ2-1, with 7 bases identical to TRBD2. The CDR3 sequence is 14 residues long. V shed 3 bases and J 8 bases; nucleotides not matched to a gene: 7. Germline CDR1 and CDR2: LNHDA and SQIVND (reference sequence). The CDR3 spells CASSMVAGRDEQFF. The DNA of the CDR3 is TGTGCCAGTAGTATGGTAGCAGGGAGGGATGAGCAGTTCTTC.

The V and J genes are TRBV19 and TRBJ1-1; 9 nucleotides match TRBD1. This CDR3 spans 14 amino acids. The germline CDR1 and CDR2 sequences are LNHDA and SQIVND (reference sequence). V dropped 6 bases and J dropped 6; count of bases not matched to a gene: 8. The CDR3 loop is CASRSQGAGAEAFF. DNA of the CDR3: TGTGCCAGTAGGTCACAGGGGGCGGGAGCTGAAGCTTTCTTT.

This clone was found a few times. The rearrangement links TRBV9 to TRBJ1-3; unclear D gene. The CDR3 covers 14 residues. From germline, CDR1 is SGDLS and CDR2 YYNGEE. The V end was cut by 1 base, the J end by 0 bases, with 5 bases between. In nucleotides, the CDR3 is TGTGCCAGCAGCGTAATGGTCTCTGGAAACACCATATATTTT. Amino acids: CASSVMVSGNTIYF.